A selection of T cell receptor beta chains follows, all from one sample in a study of OX40 agonist ivuxolimab in advanced cancers. The method was immunoSEQ multiplex PCR; TCRdb's version includes in-frame clones alone and lacks a portion of them. Of tens of thousands of clones listed, roughly 92% are singletons. Source: CD4+ or CD8+ T cells sorted from blood, taken in a trial of the OX40 agonist ivuxolimab. The receptors were gathered from an adult with an advanced solid tumor such as melanoma, head and neck, liver or kidney cancer. Each CDR3 is given with its conserved first and last residue. The D gene is left open where the match is weak. Clone size appears in some rows only: once, few, many, or a class for an expanded clone.

v_gene,j_gene,abundance,d_gene,CDR3nt,CDR3aa
TRBV5-1,TRBJ2-5,.,.,TGCGCCAGCACCCCCGGAACGGGCCAAGAGACCCAGTACTTC,CASTPGTGQETQYF
TRBV9,TRBJ1-1,.,TRBD1,TGTGCCAGCAGCGTTGGGACAGCCCGAGTGGATGAAGCTTTCTTT,CASSVGTARVDEAFF
TRBV19,TRBJ2-2,.,.,TGTGCCAGTAGTAGCGGGACAAATAGACCCGGGGAGCTGTTTTTT,CASSSGTNRPGELFF
TRBV6-1,TRBJ1-4,.,.,TGTGCCAGCAGTGAATTTGGCAGGGTGGCTGAAAAACTGTTTTTT,CASSEFGRVAEKLFF
TRBV16,TRBJ2-7,.,.,TGTGCCAGCAGCCAATTCCACTACGAGCAGTACTTC,CASSQFHYEQYF
TRBV19,TRBJ2-7,.,.,TGTGCCAGTAGTACTCACCCCGGGCTAGCGTCGAAGTACGAGCAGTACTTC,CASSTHPGLASKYEQYF
TRBV7-2,TRBJ1-4,once,.,TGTGCCAGCAGCTTAAGGCGTAATGAAAAACTGTTTTTT,CASSLRRNEKLFF
TRBV5-1,TRBJ2-2,.,.,TGCGCCAGCAGCCCACATAGGGGGAGTAACACCGGGGAGCTGTTTTTT,CASSPHRGSNTGELFF
TRBV5-6,TRBJ2-1,.,.,TGTGCCAGCACGGCCTGGGGGGTCCCCTCCTACAATGAGCAGTTCTTC,CASTAWGVPSYNEQFF
TRBV6-6,TRBJ2-1,.,TRBD1,TGTGCCAGCAGTCCCTGGACAGGGGAGAGGGACAATGAGCAGTTCTTC,CASSPWTGERDNEQFF